The 6 T cell receptor beta chains reported below all come from one sample, sequenced in a study of cytotoxic CD8 clonotypes in ibrutinib-treated CLL. The protocol was immunoSEQ multiplex PCR, while the TCRdb copy is restricted to in-frame clones and leaves out a portion. The table includes around 140,000 clones, about 80% detected once. The sequencing used PBMCs, collected after 12 months of ibrutinib treatment. The receptors were sampled from a human donor with chronic lymphocytic leukemia.

This clone was found once. The J gene is TRBJ2-1, the V gene TRBV5-1, with 9 bases matching TRBD1. The CDR3 runs to 16 residues. V lost 9 bases, J lost 6 bases, and 16 bases stayed unmatched. The germline gives CDR1 SGHRS, CDR2 YFSETQ. In DNA, the CDR3 is TGCGCCAACTCGGTGAATGGACAGGGGTACTGCAATGAGCAGTTCTTC. Its protein is CANSVNGQGYCNEQFF.

CDR3 bases: TGTGCCAGCAGCCCAAACTGGGGGCAGGGGAACACTGAAGCTTTCTTT. Amino acid sequence: CASSPNWGQGNTEAFF. The chain is built from TRBV5-6 and TRBJ1-1; D may be TRBD1 (6 bases). The germline gives CDR1 SGHDT, CDR2 YYEEEE. Trimming pared 4 bases from V and 1 base from J, leaving 17 bases between. The CDR3 runs 16 residues. Looking up the rest from reference TRBV5-6 and TRBJ1-1 gives the full variable domain: DAGVTQSPTHLIKTRGQQVTLRCSPKSGHDTVSWYQQALGQGPQFIFQYYEEEERQRGNFPDRFSGHQFPNYSSELNVNALLLGDSALYLCASSPNWGQGNTEAFFGQGTRLTVV.

The chain has TRBV28 and TRBJ2-1; D might be TRBD2 (6 bases). Trimming removed 6 bases at V and 13 bases at J, with 22 bases between. Per the germline V gene, CDR1 is MDHEN and CDR2 is SYDVKM. The CDR3 totals 14 residues. Written as DNA, the CDR3 is TGTGCCAGCAGCGATATATCCGGGACTGGGAGACAGTTCTTC. It codes for CASSDISGTGRQFF. Variable domain in full (rest from reference TRBV28 and TRBJ2-1): DVKVTQSSRYLVKRTGEKVFLECVQDMDHENMFWYRQDPGLGLRLIYFSYDVKMKEKGDIPEGYSVSREKKERFSLILESASTNQTSMYLCASSDISGTGRQFFGPGTRLTVL.

The chain recombines TRBV7-6 with TRBJ1-3; TRBD1 matches 9 bases. The germline gives CDR1 SGHVS, CDR2 FNYEAQ. The CDR3 has 14 amino acids. The trim removed 4 bases at V and 3 bases at J, leaving 1 base unmatched. The CDR3 bases are TGTGCCAGCAGCTCGGGACAGGGTGGAAACACCATATATTTT. Amino acids: CASSSGQGGNTIYF.

This chain joins TRBV6-5 and TRBJ2-7; tentative D call: TRBD2 (5 bases). Germline CDR1 and CDR2: MNHEY and SVGAGI. Trimming took 0 bases from V and 4 from J, leaving 13 bases between them. This CDR3 comprises 15 residues. The CDR3 here is CASSYSSRGRYEQYF. The CDR3 DNA follows: TGTGCCAGCAGTTACTCGAGTCGGGGTAGATACGAGCAGTACTTC.

This chain joins TRBV19 and TRBJ1-3, with 7 bases that match TRBD1. The CDR3 extends over 14 amino acids. V gave up 6 bases and J gave up 9 bases; unmatched junction bases: 11. Germline V gene sequence: CDR1 LNHDA, CDR2 SQIVND (reference sequence). This CDR3 reads CASSPGQLSGTIYF. CDR3 coding DNA: TGTGCCAGTAGCCCGGGACAGCTTTCGGGCACCATATATTTT.